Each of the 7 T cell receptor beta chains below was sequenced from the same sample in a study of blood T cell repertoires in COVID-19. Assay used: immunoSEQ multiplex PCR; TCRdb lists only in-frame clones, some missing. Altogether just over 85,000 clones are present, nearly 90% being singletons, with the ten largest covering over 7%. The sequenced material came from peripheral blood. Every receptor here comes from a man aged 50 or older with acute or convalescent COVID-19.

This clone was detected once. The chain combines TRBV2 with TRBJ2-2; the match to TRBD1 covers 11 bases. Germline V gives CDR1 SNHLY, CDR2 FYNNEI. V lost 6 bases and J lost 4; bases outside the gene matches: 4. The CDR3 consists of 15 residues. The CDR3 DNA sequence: TGTGCCAGCAGGGGACAGGGGGTAGGCACCGGGGAGCTGTTTTTT. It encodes CASRGQGVGTGELFF. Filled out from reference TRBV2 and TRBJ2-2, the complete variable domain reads EPEVTQTPSHQVTQMGQEVILRCVPISNHLYFYWYRQILGQKVEFLVSFYNNEISEKSEIFDDQFSVERPDGSNFTLKIRSTKLEDSAMYFCASRGQGVGTGELFFGEGSRLTVL.

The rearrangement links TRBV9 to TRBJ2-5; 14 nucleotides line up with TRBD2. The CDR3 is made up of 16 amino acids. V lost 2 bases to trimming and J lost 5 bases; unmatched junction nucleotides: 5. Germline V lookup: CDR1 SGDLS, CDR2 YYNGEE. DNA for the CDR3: TGTGCCAGCAGCGTGACTAGCGGGGGGGCTGGTGAGACCCAGTACTTC. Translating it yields CASSVTSGGAGETQYF.

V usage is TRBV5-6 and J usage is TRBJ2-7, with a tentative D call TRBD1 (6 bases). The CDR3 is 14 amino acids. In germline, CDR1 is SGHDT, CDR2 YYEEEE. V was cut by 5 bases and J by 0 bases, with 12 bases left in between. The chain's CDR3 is CASSFGGHSYEQYF. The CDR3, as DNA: TGTGCCAGCAGTTTTGGGGGCCACTCCTACGAGCAGTACTTC. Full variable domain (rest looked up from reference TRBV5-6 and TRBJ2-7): DAGVTQSPTHLIKTRGQQVTLRCSPKSGHDTVSWYQQALGQGPQFIFQYYEEEERQRGNFPDRFSGHQFPNYSSELNVNALLLGDSALYLCASSFGGHSYEQYFGPGTRLTVT.

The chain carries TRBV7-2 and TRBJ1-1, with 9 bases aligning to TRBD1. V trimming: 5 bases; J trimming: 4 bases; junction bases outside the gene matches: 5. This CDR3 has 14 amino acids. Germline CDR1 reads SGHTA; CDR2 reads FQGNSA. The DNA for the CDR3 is TGTGCCAGCAGCCCCGGGGACAGGGTCACTGAAGCTTTCTTT. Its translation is CASSPGDRVTEAFF.

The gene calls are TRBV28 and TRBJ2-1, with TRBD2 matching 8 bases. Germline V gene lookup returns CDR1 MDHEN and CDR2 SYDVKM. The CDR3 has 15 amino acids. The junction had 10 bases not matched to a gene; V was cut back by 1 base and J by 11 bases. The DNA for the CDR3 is TGTGCCAGCAGTTTATCCGGCGGACTAGCACAAAAGCAGTTCTTC. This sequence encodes CASSLSGGLAQKQFF.

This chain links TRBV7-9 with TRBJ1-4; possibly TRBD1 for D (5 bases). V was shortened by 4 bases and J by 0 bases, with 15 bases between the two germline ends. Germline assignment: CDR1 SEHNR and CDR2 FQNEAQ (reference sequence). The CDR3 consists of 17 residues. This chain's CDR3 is CASSSDRAGATNEKLFF. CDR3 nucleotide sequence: TGTGCCAGCAGCTCCGATCGAGCGGGGGCAACTAATGAAAAACTGTTTTTT.

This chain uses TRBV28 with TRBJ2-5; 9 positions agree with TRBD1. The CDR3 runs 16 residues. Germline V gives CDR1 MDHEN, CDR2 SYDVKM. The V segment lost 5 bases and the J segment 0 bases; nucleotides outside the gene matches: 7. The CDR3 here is CASSDAGTGNQETQYF. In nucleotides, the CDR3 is TGTGCCAGCAGTGATGCCGGGACAGGGAACCAAGAGACCCAGTACTTC.